The present TCR beta chain was sequenced within a study of PD-L1 blockade in urothelial cancer. For the study at large: Blood underwent analysis 3 weeks (second dose) and 6 weeks after treatment began. T cell content in blood samples showed a median of about 140,000.

Measured with immunoSEQ multiplex PCR; TCRdb has only the in-frame clones, and not every one. The sample records around 100,000 clones, approximately 89% being singletons. This sample's time point: peripheral blood 6 weeks after treatment start. Between 1 and 8 samples per patient were obtained, pretreatment and on-treatment. The receptor was derived from a man aged 55-75 years with urothelial cancer. Sequenced here: PBMCs, sampled around atezolizumab (anti-PD-L1) treatment.

CDR3 sequence: CASSLRRTGTLAKNIQYF. The CDR3 DNA follows: TGTGCCAGCAGCCTCCGGAGGACAGGGACCCTAGCCAAAAACATTCAGTACTTC. The chain combines TRBV7-8 with TRBJ2-4; 8 bases fit TRBD1. V trimming: 5 bases; J trimming: 0 bases; junction bases outside the gene matches: 12. Per germline, CDR1 SGHVS and CDR2 FQNEAQ. The CDR3 is made up of 18 amino acids. Variable domain in full (rest from reference TRBV7-8 and TRBJ2-4): GAGVSQSPRYKVAKRGQDVALRCDPISGHVSLFWYQQALGQGPEFLTYFQNEAQLDKSGLPSDRFFAERPEGSVSTLKIQRTQQEDSAVYLCASSLRRTGTLAKNIQYFGAGTRLSVL.